This TCR beta chain is from a study of glioma-infiltrating T cells. The study's findings and limits: Tissue-blood divergence was below expectation in non-neoplastic patients, above in gliomas. CDR3 overlap between tissue and blood was very small.

The CDR3 totals 11 residues. V lost 5 bases and J lost 8, with 12 bases in between. CDR1 and CDR2 (germline): DFQATT, SNEGSKA (reference sequence). Amplification of TCR alpha and beta CDR3 regions from RNA used iRepertoire nested multiplex PCR. One-step reverse transcription and amplification started from approximately 100-400 ng of tissue mRNA or PBMC total RNA. One entry per CDR3 protein, called by TCRdb with MiXCR from the multiplex PCR reads. The data show fewer than 200,000 distinct CDR3 sequences, roughly a third seen once. In its sample, this clonotype was seen many times. Its antigen is undetermined.

The chain combines TRBV20-1 with TRBJ1-2; D ambiguous. Sequenced input: glioma tissue, nonneoplastic brain tissue, or PBMCs (not recorded which). The clonotype comes from a human donor with low-grade glioma or glioblastoma, undergoing nonglioma brain surgery, or in good health (not recorded which). The chain's CDR3 is CSAPFMSGYTF. The CDR3 DNA follows: TGCAGTGCTCCCTTCATGTCCGGCTACACCTTC.